A single sample is the source of the 28 T cell receptor beta chains below, sequenced in a study of T cell responses to AZD1222 COVID-19 vaccine. Produced via immunoSEQ multiplex PCR; TCRdb's table is partial and in-frame only. The sample yields fewer than 75,000 clones, approximately 85% seen once. The input for sequencing was peripheral blood, taken on day 0 of AZD1222 vaccination. The receptors derive from an adult in good health.

The chain is built from TRBV6-6 and TRBJ2-7, with D hard to call. Germline CDR1 is MNHNY and CDR2 is SVGAGI (reference sequence). V was trimmed by 5 bases and J by 3 bases, leaving 11 bases between them. This CDR3 has 13 residues. The CDR3 sequence is CASSGRIYYEQYF. The CDR3 DNA is TGTGCCAGCAGTGGGCGGATCTACTACGAGCAGTACTTC.

The chain carries TRBV7-9 and TRBJ2-1; 8 bases match TRBD1. Germline values: CDR1 SEHNR, CDR2 FQNEAQ (reference sequence). V trimming: 6 bases; J trimming: 2 bases; junction bases outside the gene matches: 9. CDR3 size: 16 residues. The CDR3 DNA is TGTGCCAGCAGTCTAAATCAGGGGGCCGCCTACAATGAGCAGTTCTTC. As protein: CASSLNQGAAYNEQFF.

This rearrangement joins TRBV29-1 to TRBJ1-5, with 8 bases that match TRBD1. V gave up 7 bases and J gave up 7 bases; unmatched junction bases: 12. Looked up from germline, CDR1 is SQVTM and CDR2 is ANQGSEA. This CDR3 spans 14 amino acids. The CDR3 spells CSAVSTGVGQPQHF. CDR3 DNA: TGCAGCGCCGTGTCGACAGGGGTTGGACAGCCCCAGCATTTT. Combining the CDR3 with reference TRBV29-1 and TRBJ1-5 gives the whole variable domain SAVISQKPSRDICQRGTSLTIQCQVDSQVTMMFWYRQQPGQSLTLIATANQGSEATYESGFVIDKFPISRPNLTFSTLTVSNMSPEDSSIYLCSAVSTGVGQPQHFGDGTRLSIL.

The J gene is TRBJ2-2, the V gene TRBV28; TRBD1 matches at 12 bases. Germline values: CDR1 MDHEN, CDR2 SYDVKM. CDR3 length: 15 amino acids. Trimming cost V 11 bases and J 7 bases; bases outside gene matches: 11. CDR3 sequence (DNA): TGTGCCGGCCAGGGACAGGGGGCAGGGATCGGGGAGCTGTTTTTT. Protein: CAGQGQGAGIGELFF. Supplemented by reference TRBV28 and TRBJ2-2, the full variable domain reads DVKVTQSSRYLVKRTGEKVFLECVQDMDHENMFWYRQDPGLGLRLIYFSYDVKMKEKGDIPEGYSVSREKKERFSLILESASTNQTSMYLCAGQGQGAGIGELFFGEGSRLTVL.

This clone was seen a single time. The chain is built from TRBV23-1 and TRBJ2-3; the D gene could be TRBD1 or TRBD2 (6 bases each). TRBV23-1 qualifies as an ORF whose function is uncertain. V lost 7 bases to trimming and J lost 5 bases, with 19 bases between them. The length of the CDR3 is 15 residues. In DNA form, the CDR3 reads TGCGCCAGCAAGGGGGGCATTGGTACGGGAGATACGCAGTATTTT. Translation gives CASKGGIGTGDTQYF.

The chain carries TRBV20-1 and TRBJ1-6, with a weak D call TRBD1 (5 bases). V lost 6 bases, J lost 7 bases, and 7 bases lay in between. Germline V gene sequence: CDR1 DFQATT, CDR2 SNEGSKA (reference sequence). The CDR3 consists of 11 residues. Here the CDR3 reads CSARQNSPLHF. CDR3 DNA: TGCAGTGCGCGACAGAATTCACCCCTCCACTTT.

The V call is TRBV19, the J call TRBJ2-2, with a weak D call TRBD1 (5 bases). V lost 7 bases and J lost 1, with 16 bases in between. The germline gives CDR1 LNHDA, CDR2 SQIVND (reference sequence). The CDR3 totals 16 residues. In DNA form, the CDR3 reads TGTGCCAGTATTCCCACCAGGACAAAGAACACCGGGGAGCTGTTTTTT. It is translated as CASIPTRTKNTGELFF.

The chain links TRBV7-8 to TRBJ2-7; 8 bases are a match to TRBD2. J gave up 7 bases and V 0 bases, and 5 bases lay outside the gene matches. This CDR3 is built from 14 residues. CDR1 is SGHVS, CDR2 FQNEAQ, per germline. The CDR3 DNA reads as TGTGCCAGCAGCTTAGCTAGCGGGGTGCAGGAGCAGTACTTC. Amino acids: CASSLASGVQEQYF.

The CDR3 region is CASSYAGTSVPDEQFF. DNA of the CDR3: TGTGCCAGCAGCTACGCCGGGACTAGCGTCCCCGATGAGCAGTTCTTC. V gene TRBV7-2 combines with J gene TRBJ2-1; 10 nucleotides line up with TRBD2. Trimming cost V 4 bases and J 8 bases; bases outside gene matches: 11. The CDR3 is 16 amino acids. Per germline, CDR1 SGHTA and CDR2 FQGNSA.

This clone was seen more than once but under ten times. The chain joins TRBV5-1 to TRBJ2-7, with 8 positions matching TRBD1. The CDR3 contains 14 residues. The germline V gene has CDR1 SGHRS and CDR2 YFSETQ. V gave up 1 base and J gave up 5 bases; unmatched junction bases: 5. The CDR3 loop reads CASSLPQGANEQYF. DNA of the CDR3: TGCGCCAGCAGCTTGCCGCAGGGGGCCAACGAGCAGTACTTC.

The chain carries TRBV19 and TRBJ1-2, with TRBD1 as a possible D gene (6 bases). The CDR3 consists of 13 residues. Germline CDR1 is LNHDA and CDR2 is SQIVND (reference sequence). The germline V and J ends were trimmed by 6 bases and 2 bases, with 10 bases remaining between them. The CDR3 DNA is TGTGCCAGTAGGCTACAGGGAAACTATGGCTACACCTTC. It translates to CASRLQGNYGYTF.

The V and J genes are TRBV12-3 or TRBV12-4 and TRBJ2-1; D remains ambiguous. The CDR3 is 11 amino acids. With 3 bases removed from V and 6 bases from J, the gap between germline ends came to 3 bases. CDR3 coding DNA: TGTGCCAGCAGTTTCGGCAATGAGCAGTTCTTC. Translation gives CASSFGNEQFF.

V gene TRBV5-4 combines with J gene TRBJ1-2, with unresolved D. From germline, CDR1 is SGHNT and CDR2 YYREEE (reference sequence). This CDR3 is 14 amino acids long. Trimming pared 1 base from V and 2 bases from J, leaving 9 bases between. The CDR3 DNA follows: TGTGCCAGCAGCTTGCCCCCGAACAACTATGGCTACACCTTC. It translates to CASSLPPNNYGYTF.

This rearrangement joins TRBV6-5 to TRBJ2-3; the D call may be TRBD1 or TRBD2 (6 bases each). V lost 6 bases to trimming and J lost 3 bases, with 16 bases between them. Germline values: CDR1 MNHEY, CDR2 SVGAGI. This CDR3 region has 15 residues. The CDR3 DNA reads TGTGCCAGCAGCAATGGGGGGCGTGGGACAGATACGCAGTATTTT. It yields the protein CASSNGGRGTDTQYF.

The chain joins TRBV27 to TRBJ2-1; D gene uncertain. Germline values: CDR1 MNHEY, CDR2 SMNVEV (reference sequence). Trimming left V 5 bases short and J 6 bases short, with 14 bases between. This CDR3 spans 14 amino acids. The CDR3 nucleotides read TGTGCCAGCAGTCCGTCTCACGGGTCCAATGAGCAGTTCTTC. Protein product: CASSPSHGSNEQFF.

The chain couples TRBV2 to TRBJ1-5; D ambiguous. The germline gives CDR1 SNHLY, CDR2 FYNNEI. The V gene lost 6 bases and the J gene lost 8 bases, with 11 bases spanning the gap. The CDR3 has 12 amino acids. CDR3 region: CASRVGREPQHF. The DNA for the CDR3 is TGTGCCAGCAGGGTTGGGAGAGAGCCCCAGCATTTT.

CDR3 coding DNA: TGTGCCAGCAGCCAAGATCCCCTCCTCGGACGGAAATCCTACGAGCAGTACTTC. Its protein is CASSQDPLLGRKSYEQYF. This sequence joins TRBV3-1 (or the pseudogene TRBV3-2) and TRBJ2-7; no firm D call. The germline V and J ends were trimmed by 0 bases and 1 base, with 19 bases remaining between them. Germline assignment: CDR1 LGHDT and CDR2 YNNKEL (reference sequence). The CDR3 runs to 18 residues.

A few counts support this clone. The V gene is TRBV5-1, the J gene TRBJ1-4, with D possibly matching TRBD1 (6 bases). The V gene's germline CDR1 is SGHRS and CDR2 YFSETQ. The CDR3 is 14 residues long. Trimming removed 2 bases at V and 4 bases at J, with 9 bases between. The CDR3, as DNA: TGCGCCAGCAGCTTACAGGGAATTAATGAAAAACTGTTTTTT. Translation gives CASSLQGINEKLFF.

This clone was seen once. V and J are TRBV3-1 (or the pseudogene TRBV3-2) and TRBJ1-4; 7 nucleotides agree with TRBD1. The CDR3 contains 11 residues. V was pared by 6 bases and J by 11 bases, with 3 bases of the junction left unmatched. In germline, CDR1 is LGHDT, CDR2 YNNKEL (reference sequence). The DNA for the CDR3 is TGTGCCAGCAGGGACAGGAGGAAACTGTTTTTT. Translation gives CASRDRRKLFF.

The chain uses TRBV5-6 and TRBJ2-1; 7 positions agree with TRBD2. CDR3 length: 17 amino acids. After removal of 1 base from V and 0 bases from J, the junction contained 7 bases not matched to a gene. Germline assignment: CDR1 SGHDT and CDR2 YYEEEE. The CDR3 DNA reads TGTGCCAGCAGCTTGTTGGTCGGGGGGAGCTCCTACAATGAGCAGTTCTTC. Residues: CASSLLVGGSSYNEQFF.

This chain connects TRBV27 to TRBJ2-1; D not resolved. Germline loops: CDR1 MNHEY, CDR2 SMNVEV (reference sequence). Trimming shortened V by 2 bases and J by 3 bases, and 8 bases separated the two germline ends. This CDR3 spans 14 amino acids. The CDR3 region is CASSLARVYNEQFF. The CDR3 DNA sequence: TGTGCCAGCAGTTTAGCTCGGGTCTACAATGAGCAGTTCTTC.

V is TRBV6-7 and J is TRBJ1-1; 12 positions match TRBD1. TRBV6-7 is an ORF; its function is uncertain. The V segment lost 0 bases and the J segment 4 bases; nucleotides outside the gene matches: 18. The CDR3 spans 21 residues. The CDR3 coding sequence is TGTGCCAGCAGTTACTCGGGACAGGGGGCTGATGGGTCGAATTTGGTCACTGAAGCTTTCTTT. It yields the protein CASSYSGQGADGSNLVTEAFF.

This rearrangement joins TRBV20-1 to TRBJ1-4; no clear D. The CDR3 is 16 amino acids. The V gene's germline CDR1 is DFQATT and CDR2 SNEGSKA (reference sequence). Trimming left V 3 bases short and J 0 bases short, with 14 bases between. Here the CDR3 reads CSASKRLVATNEKLFF. The CDR3 nucleotides are TGCAGTGCTAGTAAGCGGCTAGTTGCAACTAATGAAAAACTGTTTTTT.

This chain uses TRBV28 with TRBJ2-2; 9 nucleotides align to TRBD1. The CDR3 runs to 16 residues. Per the germline V gene, CDR1 is MDHEN and CDR2 is SYDVKM. V lost 2 bases and J lost 5; bases outside the gene matches: 6. CDR3 coding DNA: TGTGCCAGCAGTTTAGGTACAGGGGGCAGTACCGGGGAGCTGTTTTTT. Translation: CASSLGTGGSTGELFF.

This sequence joins TRBV5-1 and TRBJ2-7, with TRBD2 as a possible D gene (7 bases). V was pared by 0 bases and J by 12 bases, with 19 bases between. CDR1 is SGHRS, CDR2 YFSETQ, per germline. The CDR3 extends over 14 amino acids. The CDR3 spells CASSLDRAAGERYF. The CDR3, as DNA: TGCGCCAGCAGCTTGGACAGGGCCGCGGGGGAGAGGTACTTC.

This clone was found a few times. The chain is built from TRBV5-1 and TRBJ2-1, with 9 bases fitting TRBD2. This CDR3 region has 17 residues. Trimming at V came to 0 bases and at J to 1 base, leaving 5 bases not matched to a gene. Per the germline V gene, CDR1 is SGHRS and CDR2 is YFSETQ. In DNA, the CDR3 is TGCGCCAGCAGCTTGGTGACTAGCGGAGCGTCCTACAATGAGCAGTTCTTC. Translating gives CASSLVTSGASYNEQFF.

The genes are TRBV12-5 and TRBJ2-5; no clear D. From germline, CDR1 is LGHNT and CDR2 FRNRAP. V lost 6 bases, J lost 5 bases, and 16 bases lay in between. This CDR3 is built from 14 residues. The CDR3 here is CASGPDGLGETQYF. DNA for the CDR3: TGTGCTAGTGGCCCCGACGGCCTCGGGGAGACCCAGTACTTC.

The chain combines TRBV29-1 with TRBJ1-1; no clear D gene. This CDR3 contains 12 residues. The V gene lost 8 bases and the J gene lost 1 base, with 11 bases spanning the gap. CDR1 and CDR2 (germline): SQVTM, ANQGSEA. Here the CDR3 DNA reads TGCAGCACGAGGAGGCAGAACACTGAAGCTTTCTTT. Its translation: CSTRRQNTEAFF.